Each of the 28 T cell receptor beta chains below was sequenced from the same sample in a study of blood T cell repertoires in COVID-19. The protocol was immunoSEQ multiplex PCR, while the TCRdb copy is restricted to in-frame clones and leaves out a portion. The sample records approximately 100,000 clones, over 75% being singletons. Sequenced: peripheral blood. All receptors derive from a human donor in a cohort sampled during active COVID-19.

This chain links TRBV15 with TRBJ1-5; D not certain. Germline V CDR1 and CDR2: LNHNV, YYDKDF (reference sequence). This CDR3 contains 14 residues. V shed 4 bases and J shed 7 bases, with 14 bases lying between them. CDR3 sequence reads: CATSKGGVRQPQHF. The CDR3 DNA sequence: TGTGCCACCAGCAAAGGCGGGGTTCGACAGCCCCAGCATTTT.

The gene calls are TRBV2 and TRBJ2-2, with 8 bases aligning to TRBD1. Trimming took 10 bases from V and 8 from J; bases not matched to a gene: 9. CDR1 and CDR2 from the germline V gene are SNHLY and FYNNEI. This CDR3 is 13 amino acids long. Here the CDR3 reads CATRQGREGELFF. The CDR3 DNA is TGTGCCACACGACAGGGGCGTGAAGGGGAGCTGTTTTTT.

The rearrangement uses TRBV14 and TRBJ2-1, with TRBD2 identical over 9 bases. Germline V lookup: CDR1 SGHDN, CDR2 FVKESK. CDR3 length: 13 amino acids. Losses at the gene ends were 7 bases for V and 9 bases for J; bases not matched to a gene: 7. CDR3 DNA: TGTGCCAGCACATGGACTAGCGCTAGTGAGCAGTTCTTC. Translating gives CASTWTSASEQFF.

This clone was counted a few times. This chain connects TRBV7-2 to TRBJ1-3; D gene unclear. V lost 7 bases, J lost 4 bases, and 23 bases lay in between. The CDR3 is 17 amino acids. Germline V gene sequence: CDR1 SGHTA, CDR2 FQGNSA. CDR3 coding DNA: TGTGCCAGCACCCGGGAGGGAACAAGGACTCTCGGAAACACCATATATTTT. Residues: CASTREGTRTLGNTIYF.

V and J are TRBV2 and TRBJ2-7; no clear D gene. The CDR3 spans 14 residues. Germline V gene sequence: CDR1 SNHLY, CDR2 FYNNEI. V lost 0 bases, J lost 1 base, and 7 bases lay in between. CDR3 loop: CASSEALRSYEQYF. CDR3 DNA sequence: TGTGCCAGCAGTGAAGCGCTTCGGTCCTACGAGCAGTACTTC.

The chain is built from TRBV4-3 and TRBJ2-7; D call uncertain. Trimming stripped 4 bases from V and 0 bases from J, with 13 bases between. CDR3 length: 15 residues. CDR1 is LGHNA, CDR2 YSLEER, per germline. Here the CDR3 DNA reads TGCGCCAGCAGCCGCGACTCCACGAGCTCCTACGAGCAGTACTTC. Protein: CASSRDSTSSYEQYF.

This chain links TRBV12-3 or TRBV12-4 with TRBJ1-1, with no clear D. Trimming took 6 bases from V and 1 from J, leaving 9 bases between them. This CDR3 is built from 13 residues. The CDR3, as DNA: TGTGCCAGCAGGTATCAGGAGAACACTGAAGCTTTCTTT. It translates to CASRYQENTEAFF.

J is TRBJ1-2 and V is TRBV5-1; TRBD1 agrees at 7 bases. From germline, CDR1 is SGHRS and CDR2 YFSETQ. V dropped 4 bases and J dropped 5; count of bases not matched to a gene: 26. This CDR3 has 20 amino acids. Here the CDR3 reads CASSALGSDTGVPTRYGYTF. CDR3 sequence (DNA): TGCGCCAGCAGCGCCCTAGGGTCTGACACAGGGGTGCCCACACGGTATGGCTACACCTTC.

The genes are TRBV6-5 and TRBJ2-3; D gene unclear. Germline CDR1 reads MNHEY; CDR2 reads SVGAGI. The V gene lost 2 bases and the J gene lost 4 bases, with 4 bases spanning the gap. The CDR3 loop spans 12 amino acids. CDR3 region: CASSYGPDTQYF. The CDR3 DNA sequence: TGTGCCAGCAGTTACGGCCCAGATACGCAGTATTTT.

The CDR3 here is CAWSRGAGELFF. For the CDR3, the DNA is TGTGCCTGGAGTCGAGGCGCCGGGGAGCTGTTTTTT. The gene calls are TRBV30 and TRBJ2-2; unclear D gene. The CDR3 has 12 residues. Trimming removed 2 bases at V and 6 bases at J, with 7 bases between. Germline CDR1 GTSNPN, CDR2 SVGIG (reference sequence).

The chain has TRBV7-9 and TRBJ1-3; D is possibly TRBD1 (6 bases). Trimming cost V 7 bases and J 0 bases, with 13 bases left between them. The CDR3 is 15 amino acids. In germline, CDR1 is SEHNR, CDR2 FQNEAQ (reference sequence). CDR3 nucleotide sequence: TGTGCCAGCAACCAGGACAGAGTCTCTGGAAACACCATATATTTT. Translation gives CASNQDRVSGNTIYF.

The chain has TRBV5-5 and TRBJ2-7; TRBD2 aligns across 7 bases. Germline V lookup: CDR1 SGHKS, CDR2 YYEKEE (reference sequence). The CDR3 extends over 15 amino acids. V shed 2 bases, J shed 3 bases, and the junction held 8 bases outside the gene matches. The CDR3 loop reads CASSFNSGVNYEQYF. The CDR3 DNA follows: TGTGCCAGCAGCTTCAACAGCGGGGTTAACTACGAGCAGTACTTC.

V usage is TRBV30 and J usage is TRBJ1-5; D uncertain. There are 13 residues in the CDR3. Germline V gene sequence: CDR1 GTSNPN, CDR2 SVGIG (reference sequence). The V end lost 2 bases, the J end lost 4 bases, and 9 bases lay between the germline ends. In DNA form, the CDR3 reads TGTGCCTGGAGTTCGGGAGTTAATCAGCCCCAGCATTTT. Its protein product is CAWSSGVNQPQHF.

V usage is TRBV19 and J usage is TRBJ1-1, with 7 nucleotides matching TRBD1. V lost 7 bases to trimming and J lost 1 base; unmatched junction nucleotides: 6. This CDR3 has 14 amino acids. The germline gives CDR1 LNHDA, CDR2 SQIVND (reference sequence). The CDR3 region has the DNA TGTGCCAGTACCATGGGACAGAGGAACACTGAAGCTTTCTTT. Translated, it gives CASTMGQRNTEAFF.

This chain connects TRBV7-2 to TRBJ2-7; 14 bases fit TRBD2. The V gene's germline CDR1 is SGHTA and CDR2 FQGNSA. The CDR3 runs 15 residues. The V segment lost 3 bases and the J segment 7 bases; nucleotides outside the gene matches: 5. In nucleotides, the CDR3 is TGTGCCAGCAGCTTGACTAGCGGGGGGGGTGCAGAGCAGTACTTC. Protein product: CASSLTSGGGAEQYF.

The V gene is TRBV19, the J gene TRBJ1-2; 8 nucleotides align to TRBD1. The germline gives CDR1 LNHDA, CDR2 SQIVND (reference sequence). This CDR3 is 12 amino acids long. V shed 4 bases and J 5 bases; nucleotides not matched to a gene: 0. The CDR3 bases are TGTGCCAGTAGTAGACAGGGGTATGGCTACACCTTC. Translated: CASSRQGYGYTF. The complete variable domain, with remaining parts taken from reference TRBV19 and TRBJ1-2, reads DGGITQSPKYLFRKEGQNVTLSCEQNLNHDAMYWYRQDPGQGLRLIYYSQIVNDFQKGDIAEGYSVSREKKESFPLTVTSAQKNPTAFYLCASSRQGYGYTFGSGTRLTVV.

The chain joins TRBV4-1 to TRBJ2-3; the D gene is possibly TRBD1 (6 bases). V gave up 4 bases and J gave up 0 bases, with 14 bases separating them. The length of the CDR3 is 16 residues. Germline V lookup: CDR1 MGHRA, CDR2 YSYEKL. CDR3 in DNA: TGCGCCAGCAGCCCTAGCTGGACAGCGAGCACAGATACGCAGTATTTT. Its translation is CASSPSWTASTDTQYF.

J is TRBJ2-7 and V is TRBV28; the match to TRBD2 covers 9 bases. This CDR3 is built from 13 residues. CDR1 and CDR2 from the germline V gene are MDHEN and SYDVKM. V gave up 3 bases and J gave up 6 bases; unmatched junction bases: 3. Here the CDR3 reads CASSFLAGLEQYF. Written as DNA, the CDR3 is TGTGCCAGCAGTTTCCTAGCGGGACTCGAGCAGTACTTC. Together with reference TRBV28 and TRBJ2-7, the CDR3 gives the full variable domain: DVKVTQSSRYLVKRTGEKVFLECVQDMDHENMFWYRQDPGLGLRLIYFSYDVKMKEKGDIPEGYSVSREKKERFSLILESASTNQTSMYLCASSFLAGLEQYFGPGTRLTVT.

CDR3 residues: CASSFGLAGVHGELFF. The CDR3 bases are TGTGCCAGCAGCTTCGGACTAGCGGGAGTTCACGGGGAGCTGTTTTTT. V gene TRBV7-6 combines with J gene TRBJ2-2; 13 bases are a match to TRBD2. CDR1 is SGHVS and CDR2 is FNYEAQ in the germline V gene. The trim removed 3 bases at V and 7 bases at J, leaving 5 bases unmatched. The CDR3 has 16 amino acids.

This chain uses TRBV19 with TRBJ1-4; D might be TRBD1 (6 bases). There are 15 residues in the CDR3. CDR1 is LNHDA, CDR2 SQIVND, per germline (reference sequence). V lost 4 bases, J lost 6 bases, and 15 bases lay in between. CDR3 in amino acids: CASSTTGYGDEKLFF. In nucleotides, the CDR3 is TGTGCCAGTAGTACTACAGGGTATGGGGATGAAAAACTGTTTTTT.

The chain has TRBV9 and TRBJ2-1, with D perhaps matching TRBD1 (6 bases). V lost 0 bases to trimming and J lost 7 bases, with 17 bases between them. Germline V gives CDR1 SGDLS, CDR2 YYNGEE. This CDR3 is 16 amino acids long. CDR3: CASSVDTGYFINEQFF. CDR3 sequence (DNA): TGTGCCAGCAGCGTAGACACAGGGTATTTCATAAATGAGCAGTTCTTC.

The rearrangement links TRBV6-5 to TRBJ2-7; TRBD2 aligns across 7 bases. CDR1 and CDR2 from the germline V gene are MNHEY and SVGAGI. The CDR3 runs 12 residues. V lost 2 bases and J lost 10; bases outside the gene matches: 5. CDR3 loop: CASSYGGGSQYF. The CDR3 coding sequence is TGTGCCAGCAGTTACGGGGGGGGGTCCCAGTACTTC.

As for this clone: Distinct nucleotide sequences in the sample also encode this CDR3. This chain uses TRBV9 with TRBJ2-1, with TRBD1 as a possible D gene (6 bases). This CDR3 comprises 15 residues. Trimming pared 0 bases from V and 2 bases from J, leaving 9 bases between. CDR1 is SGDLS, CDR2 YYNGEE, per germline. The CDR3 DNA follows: TGTGCCAGCAGCGTAGGTGGGGGCACCTACAATGAGCAGTTCTTC. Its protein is CASSVGGGTYNEQFF.

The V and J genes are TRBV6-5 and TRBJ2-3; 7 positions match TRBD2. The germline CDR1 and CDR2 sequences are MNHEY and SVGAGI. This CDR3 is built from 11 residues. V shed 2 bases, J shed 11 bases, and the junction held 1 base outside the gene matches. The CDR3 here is CASSYGGGQYF. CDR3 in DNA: TGTGCCAGCAGTTACGGCGGGGGGCAGTATTTT.

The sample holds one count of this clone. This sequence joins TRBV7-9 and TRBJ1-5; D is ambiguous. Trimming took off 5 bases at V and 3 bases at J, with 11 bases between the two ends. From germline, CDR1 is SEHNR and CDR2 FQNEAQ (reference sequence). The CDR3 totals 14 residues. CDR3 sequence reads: CASSLGGANQPQHF. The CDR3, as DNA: TGTGCCAGCAGCCTGGGAGGTGCCAATCAGCCCCAGCATTTT.

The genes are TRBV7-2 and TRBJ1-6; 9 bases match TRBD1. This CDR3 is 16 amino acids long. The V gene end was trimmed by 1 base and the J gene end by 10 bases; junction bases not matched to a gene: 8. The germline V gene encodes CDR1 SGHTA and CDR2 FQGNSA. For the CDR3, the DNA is TGTGCCAGCAGCTTAGGGTCAACAGGGGGCTCATCACCCCTCCACTTT. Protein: CASSLGSTGGSSPLHF.

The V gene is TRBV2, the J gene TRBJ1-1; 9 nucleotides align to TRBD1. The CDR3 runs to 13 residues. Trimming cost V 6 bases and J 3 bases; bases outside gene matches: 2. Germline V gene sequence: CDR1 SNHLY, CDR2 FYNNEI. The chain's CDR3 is CASRQGAHTEAFF. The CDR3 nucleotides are TGTGCCAGCAGACAGGGGGCGCACACTGAAGCTTTCTTT.

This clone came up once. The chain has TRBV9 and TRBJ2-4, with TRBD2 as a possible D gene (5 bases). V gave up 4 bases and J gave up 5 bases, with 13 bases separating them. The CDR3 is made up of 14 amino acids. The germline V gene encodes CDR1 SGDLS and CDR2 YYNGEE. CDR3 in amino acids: CASSPNTGENIQYF. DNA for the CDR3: TGTGCCAGCAGCCCTAATACCGGGGAAAACATTCAGTACTTC.